A single T cell receptor beta chain is shown here with its context. Its antigen is unidentified. This sample stems from a study of T cells in tuberculosis. Whole-study context: This South African cohort compared adolescents with or without latent tuberculosis against adults with active tuberculosis. General study findings and limits: Smaller distances to GMM-specific TCRs suggested their expansion in active tuberculosis.

Assay used: immunoSEQ multiplex PCR; TCRdb lists only in-frame clones, some missing. Of roughly 30,000 clones in the sample, 91% are singletons; the top ten hold about 2.2%. Germline CDR1 is LNHNV and CDR2 is YYDKDF (reference sequence). Losses at the gene ends were 1 base for V and 1 base for J; bases not matched to a gene: 12. This CDR3 contains 19 residues. This TCR derives from a donor under 30 with latent tuberculosis or without tuberculosis infection. The rearrangement uses TRBV15 and TRBJ2-3; 9 bases align to TRBD2. Sequencing input: PBMCs. The CDR3 region has the DNA TGTGCCACCAGCAGAGGGCAGTTCTGGCGGGGGGGTGGCACAGATACGCAGTATTTT. Residues: CATSRGQFWRGGGTDTQYF.